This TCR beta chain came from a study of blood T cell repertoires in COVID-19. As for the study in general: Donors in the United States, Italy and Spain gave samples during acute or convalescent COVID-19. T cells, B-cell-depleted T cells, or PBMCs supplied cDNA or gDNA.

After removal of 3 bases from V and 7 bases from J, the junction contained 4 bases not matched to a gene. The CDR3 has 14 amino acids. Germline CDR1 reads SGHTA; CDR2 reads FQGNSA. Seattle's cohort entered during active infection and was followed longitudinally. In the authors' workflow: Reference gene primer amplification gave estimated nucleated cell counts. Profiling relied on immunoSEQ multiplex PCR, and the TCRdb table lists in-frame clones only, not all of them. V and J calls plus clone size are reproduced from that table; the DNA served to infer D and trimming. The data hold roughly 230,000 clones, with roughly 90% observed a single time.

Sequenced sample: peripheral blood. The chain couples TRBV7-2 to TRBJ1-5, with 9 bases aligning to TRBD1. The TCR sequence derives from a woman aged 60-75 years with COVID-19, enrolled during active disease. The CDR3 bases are TGTGCCAGCAGCTTGAGGACAGGGGAACAGCCCCAGCATTTT. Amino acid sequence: CASSLRTGEQPQHF.